This entry features one TCR beta chain sequence. Many counts were recorded for this clonotype. It has no known antigen specificity. It has no much larger one-base neighbor in the sample; base qualities were not kept. V loses 1 base of germline sequence and J loses 8 bases, and the interval between the two ends is 11 bases. The CDR3 runs 12 residues from the cysteine to the phenylalanine. The DNA shown is the 36-base CDR3, in frame from base 1. Looking up the germline V gene (reference sequence) yields CDR1 DFQATT and CDR2 SNEGSKA. This entry is derived from a study of neurological immune-mediated disorders (dated by TCRdb to the late 2010s). Background on the whole study: Of the approximately 34 multiple sclerosis patients, some 30 had relapsing-remitting MS and 3 had secondary progressive MS. The cohort included about 70 subjects: about 14 with HAM/TSP, about 34 with multiple sclerosis, and around 20 healthy controls. Alongside PBMC samples, the set of approximately 100 TCR-beta libraries contained longitudinal samples, technical triplicates, and paired CD4+ and CD8+ T-cell subsets that had been sorted. Peripheral blood TCR-beta repertoires from patients with HTLV-I-associated myelopathy (HAM/TSP), patients with multiple sclerosis, and healthy controls were compared in the study using UMI-based sequencing.

For the unsorted PBMC libraries, 2 million PBMCs were stored in RNAlater at -80 degrees C until RNA extraction and were used to generate the libraries. The multiple sclerosis patients were enrolled in a US clinical protocol that used magnetic resonance imaging to evaluate disease progression. PBMCs were separated from peripheral blood using Ficoll-Hypaque density gradient centrifugation and then cryopreserved in liquid nitrogen. To synthesize cDNA, template-switch 5'RACE was performed with a primer carrying a 10-nucleotide random unique molecular identifier so that each TCR transcript was tagged. Every sequencing run yielded over 160 million TCR-beta sequences covering 15-18 subjects. The RNeasy kit was used for extraction of total RNA. TCR-beta VDJ regions were amplified with primers for the TCR constant region and the 5'RACE anchor, using the KAPA Real-time Library Amplification kit. Sample indexes and Illumina adaptors were added in a first PCR, after which library yield was increased in a second PCR. After Ampure bead purification, the TCR product of roughly 650 bp was size-selected on a 2% E-gel SizeSelection system. Before pooling, library quality was checked on a Bioanalyzer, concentration was measured with Qubit, and libraries were quantified with the Kapa Library Quantification kit. Libraries were sequenced paired-end 2 x 150 bp on an Illumina HiSeq 2500. To increase sequence diversity, about 24-32% phiX was spiked into each library pool. From the authors' description of their analysis: Quality-filtered reads were processed with the UMI-based MiGEC pipeline, and over 75% of raw TCR sequences were removed by the MiGEC pipeline during error correction. VDJ genes were aligned to IMGT germline references, and clonotypes were defined by unique CDR3 amino acid sequence plus V-J genes. Clonal expansion, Shannon diversity, and CDR3 relatedness (CalcPairwiseDistances, ClusterSamples) were evaluated with VDJtools, and phylogenetic trees were built with CLCbio workbench. Clones with at least 8 unique UMIs were defined as expanded, with this threshold being based on coefficient-of-variation modelling across technical triplicates. Through fastp at Q25 and MiXCR, TCRdb rebuilt clones from the public reads, retaining in-frame beta chains. Duplicate CDR3 protein sequences are folded into a single record with the most common DNA and genes. These V and J calls derive from TCRdb rather than the authors' analysis. The sample yields tens of thousands of distinct CDR3 sequences; about 3.5% were counted once. The ten largest clonotypes hold 1.5% to 2% of the sample.

Study-wide conclusions, independent of this receptor: Phylogenetic analysis grouped repertoires from 18 of 34 MS patients into a cluster of related CDR3 sequences, suggesting a possible repertoire-level signature. No clinical or MRI features were associated with the MS cluster, and the authors said that larger cohorts are needed. TCR clonal expansion was greatest in HAM/TSP patients and smallest in MS patients, who ranked below even healthy controls. Expanded clones from different subjects shared no identical CDR3 amino acid sequences, which suggests that TCR-beta repertoires were private in all groups.

This TCR was recovered from a man aged 30 to 45 with multiple sclerosis. The specimen sequenced was PBMCs. This sequence uses TRBV20-1 and TRBJ1-2; 6 matching bases give a weak D call of TRBD1. The CDR3 protein sequence reads: CSARGGARGYTF. The DNA reads as follows: TGCAGTGCTAGAGGGGGGGCGCGAGGCTACACCTTC.